This T cell receptor beta chain was retrieved from a study of cytomegalovirus exposure and HLA in healthy donors. Whole-study context: Inside one of the first data releases sat about 91 million unique TCRs taken from HLA-typed donors.

All donors participated as healthy donors of bone marrow. Study-wide points: Analyzed later, association rates of TCRs varied across HLA loci, with DRB1 most and HLA-C fewest. Reports state that TCR beta sequences accurately predicted most subjects' HLA-A and HLA-B alleles.

Of note for this clone: What it recognizes is unknown.

PCR was performed using 60 Vbeta and 13 Jbeta primers. Clones were sequenced by immunoSEQ multiplex PCR, and TCRdb holds only the in-frame ones, with some missing. The sample shows about 130,000 clones, about 78% of them seen only once. The receptor comes from a man aged 45-60 years in good health and CMV-seropositive. Sample: PBMCs.

CDR3 sequence: CASRPDRGLNYGYTF. In nucleotides, the CDR3 is TGTGCCAGCAGACCGGACAGGGGGCTGAACTATGGCTACACCTTC. The rearrangement joins TRBV6-5 to TRBJ1-2; 11 bases are shared with TRBD1. Unmatched junction bases numbered 5, after V lost 6 bases and J lost 2 bases. Per germline, CDR1 MNHEY and CDR2 SVGAGI. The CDR3 extends over 15 amino acids.